This T cell receptor (beta chain) was documented in a study of T cells after yellow fever vaccination. Germline V gives CDR1 MNHEY, CDR2 SVGAGI. The CDR3 has 14 residues. The V end lost 5 bases, the J end lost 2 bases, and 12 bases lay between the germline ends. TCRdb processed the 5' RACE reads anew with MiXCR; each CDR3 protein has one entry. The sample yields some 52,000 distinct CDR3 sequences, 6.5% to 8.5% seen once. This clonotype was recorded at least ten times. This material consisted of CD8+ T cells not binding an NS4B(214-222) dextramer, sorted from PBMCs, taken more than 40 days after the first yellow fever vaccination. This clonotype was sampled from a young man who received the YFV17D yellow fever vaccine. J is TRBJ2-5 and V is TRBV6-5; D may be TRBD1 or TRBD2 (5 bases each). CDR3 in DNA: TGTGCCAGCAGTCAGTGGGACGGACAAGAGACCCAGTACTTC. Its protein is CASSQWDGQETQYF.